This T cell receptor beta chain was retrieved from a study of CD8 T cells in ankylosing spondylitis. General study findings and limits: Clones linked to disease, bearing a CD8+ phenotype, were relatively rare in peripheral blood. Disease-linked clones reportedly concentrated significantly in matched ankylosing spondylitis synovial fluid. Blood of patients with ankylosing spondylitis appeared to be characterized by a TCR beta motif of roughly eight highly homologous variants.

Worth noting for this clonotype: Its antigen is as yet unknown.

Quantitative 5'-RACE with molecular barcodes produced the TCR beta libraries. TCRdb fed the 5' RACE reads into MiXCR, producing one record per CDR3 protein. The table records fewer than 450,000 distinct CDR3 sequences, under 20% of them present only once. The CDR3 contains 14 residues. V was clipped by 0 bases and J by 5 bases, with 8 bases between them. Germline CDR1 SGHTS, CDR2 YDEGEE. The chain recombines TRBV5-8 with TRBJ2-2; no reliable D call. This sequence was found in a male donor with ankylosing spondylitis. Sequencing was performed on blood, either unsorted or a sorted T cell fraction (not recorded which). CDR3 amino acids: CASSLVRATGELFF. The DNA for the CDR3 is TGTGCCAGCAGCTTGGTTCGGGCGACCGGGGAGCTGTTTTTT.